The rows below give T cell receptor beta chains drawn from one sample of a study of early T cells in non-severe SARS-CoV-2 infection. MiXCR, run by TCRdb on the 5' RACE reads, gives a single entry per CDR3 protein. The sample holds around 83,000 distinct CDR3 sequences, 12% seen once. The sample was whole blood, taken at baseline. The receptor source for this set is an adult who was a healthcare worker with PCR-confirmed SARS-CoV-2 infection or an uninfected control (not recorded which). Both conserved end residues are part of each CDR3. The D gene is left open where the match is weak. Clone size appears in some rows only: once, few, many, or a class for an expanded clone.

J: TRBJ2-3
size: few
D: NA
V: TRBV5-1
CDR3: CASSQGQTASTDTQYF
DNA: TGCGCCAGCAGCCAAGGACAGACCGCTAGCACAGATACGCAGTATTTT

J: TRBJ1-2
size: NA
D: TRBD1
V: TRBV19
CDR3: CASTERQGTRLGYTF
DNA: TGTGCCAGTACCGAAAGACAGGGGACCCGCCTAGGCTACACCTTC

J: TRBJ1-2
size: many
D: NA
V: TRBV18
CDR3: CASSPPGPRWGYGYTF
DNA: TGTGCCAGCTCACCTCCGGGACCCCGATGGGGTTATGGCTACACCTTC

J: TRBJ2-1
size: NA
D: TRBD1
V: TRBV7-8
CDR3: CASSLLGTGQSYNEQFF
DNA: TGTGCCAGCAGCCTCCTGGGGACAGGGCAATCCTACAATGAGCAGTTCTTC

J: TRBJ2-7
size: once
D: NA
V: TRBV28
CDR3: CASTPSGQTYEQYF
DNA: TGTGCCAGCACCCCAAGCGGCCAGACTTACGAGCAGTACTTC

J: TRBJ1-5
size: many
D: TRBD1
V: TRBV19
CDR3: CASSLRTGANNQPQHF
DNA: TGTGCCAGTAGTTTACGGACAGGGGCGAACAATCAGCCCCAGCATTTT

J: TRBJ2-7
size: NA
D: NA
V: TRBV6-2/TRBV6-3
CDR3: CASSDWGSEQYF
DNA: TGTGCCAGCAGCGACTGGGGAAGCGAGCAGTACTTC

J: TRBJ2-1
size: many
D: NA
V: TRBV6-5
CDR3: CASRAGSTYNEQFF
DNA: TGTGCCAGCAGGGCAGGGTCGACCTACAATGAGCAGTTCTTC

J: TRBJ2-7
size: few
D: NA
V: TRBV11-2
CDR3: CASSLYPGNSYEQYF
DNA: TGTGCCAGCAGTCTTTATCCCGGGAACTCCTACGAGCAGTACTTC

J: TRBJ1-5
size: once
D: NA
V: TRBV15
CDR3: CATSKGYDQPQHF
DNA: TGTGCCACCAGCAAGGGGTACGATCAGCCCCAGCATTTT

J: TRBJ2-7
size: NA
D: TRBD2
V: TRBV3-1
CDR3: CASSPPEVAGLHSYEQYF
DNA: TGTGCCAGCAGCCCCCCGGAAGTAGCGGGACTCCACTCCTACGAGCAGTACTTC

J: TRBJ2-3
size: few
D: NA
V: TRBV28
CDR3: CASSLQRRQYF
DNA: TGTGCCAGCAGTTTACAACGCCGACAGTATTTT

J: TRBJ2-2
size: NA
D: TRBD1
V: TRBV4-1
CDR3: CASSKGDRDTGELFF
DNA: TGCGCCAGCAGCAAGGGGGACAGGGACACCGGGGAGCTGTTTTTT